This TCR beta chain emerged from a study of CD8 T cells in Susac syndrome. Per the germline V gene, CDR1 is DFQATT and CDR2 is SNEGSKA (reference sequence). The CDR3 totals 12 residues. After extraction with the RNeasy kit, 0.5 to 1 ug of the RNA was reverse transcribed using random hexamers. The immunoSEQ assay covered 54 Vbeta and 13 Jbeta segments for CDR3. TCRdb recomputed calls from the immunoSEQ multiplex PCR reads with MiXCR, one row per CDR3 protein. The top ten hold approximately 0.25% of the sample, which has fewer than 150,000 distinct CDR3 sequences, 94% seen once. The rearrangement links TRBV20-1 to TRBJ2-7, with 7 bases lining up with TRBD2. The sequenced sample consisted of CD8+ T cells from PBMCs. The receptor comes from a human donor in good health. CDR3 sequence reads: CTPLGGPGEQYF. CDR3 DNA sequence: TGCACCCCCCTGGGAGGGCCGGGGGAGCAGTACTTC.